The rows below give T cell receptor beta chains drawn from one sample of a study of shared clonotypes between healthy human individuals. Sequencing was performed with immunoSEQ multiplex PCR; in TCRdb, only in-frame clones are kept and a portion is missing. The data contain some 1 million clones, about 75% of them singletons. Sequencing was performed on memory CD4+ T cells sorted from blood. The receptors originated from a man aged 18 to 35 in good health. Both conserved end residues are part of each CDR3. A D gene is named only where the DNA matches it firmly. Rows give clone size only sometimes, using once, few, many, or a class for an expanded clone.

d_gene: TRBD2
v_gene: TRBV19
abundance: -
j_gene: TRBJ2-3
CDR3nt: TGTGCCAGTAGTAATCTAGCGGGGAGCACAGATACGCAGTATTTT
CDR3aa: CASSNLAGSTDTQYF

d_gene: -
v_gene: TRBV6-1
abundance: once
j_gene: TRBJ1-2
CDR3nt: TGTGCCAGCAGTGTAGGGGAGGCTAACTATGGCTACACCTTC
CDR3aa: CASSVGEANYGYTF

d_gene: TRBD1
v_gene: TRBV6-5
abundance: -
j_gene: TRBJ1-2
CDR3nt: TGTGCCAGCAGTTACGCGCCCCTACAGGGGGCCGGCTACACCTTC
CDR3aa: CASSYAPLQGAGYTF

d_gene: -
v_gene: TRBV5-1
abundance: -
j_gene: TRBJ2-3
CDR3nt: TGCGCCAGCACCTTAGGGGGGGCCAGCACAGATACGCAGTATTTT
CDR3aa: CASTLGGASTDTQYF

d_gene: TRBD2
v_gene: TRBV27
abundance: once
j_gene: TRBJ2-1
CDR3nt: TGTGCCAGCAGTTTGCTAGCGGGAGCTTATGAGCAGTTCTTC
CDR3aa: CASSLLAGAYEQFF

d_gene: -
v_gene: TRBV19
abundance: -
j_gene: TRBJ1-2
CDR3nt: TGTGCCAGTAGTAAACAGGGCCCCTTGGATGGCTACACCTTC
CDR3aa: CASSKQGPLDGYTF

d_gene: -
v_gene: TRBV5-1
abundance: -
j_gene: TRBJ2-1
CDR3nt: TGCGCCAGCAGCTTGGGGGCAGTAAGGAATGAGCAGTTCTTC
CDR3aa: CASSLGAVRNEQFF

d_gene: -
v_gene: TRBV5-1
abundance: -
j_gene: TRBJ1-4
CDR3nt: TGCGCCAGCAGCCCTTCTCAGGTTCTGGGCGGTGAAAAACTGTTTTTT
CDR3aa: CASSPSQVLGGEKLFF

d_gene: TRBD1
v_gene: TRBV2
abundance: -
j_gene: TRBJ2-7
CDR3nt: TGTGCCAGCAGCCTCGACAGGGGGCTGTCCGAGCAGTACTTC
CDR3aa: CASSLDRGLSEQYF

d_gene: -
v_gene: TRBV30
abundance: few
j_gene: TRBJ1-1
CDR3nt: TGTGCCTCTCTGAAGCAGAATAGGGCTTTCTTT
CDR3aa: CASLKQNRAFF

d_gene: -
v_gene: TRBV5-8
abundance: -
j_gene: TRBJ2-5
CDR3nt: TGTGCCAGCAGCAACCAGGGGGGAGGGACCCAGTACTTC
CDR3aa: CASSNQGGGTQYF

d_gene: TRBD1
v_gene: TRBV7-2
abundance: -
j_gene: TRBJ1-6
CDR3nt: TGTGCCAGCAGCAGCCGGGACAGCAAAAATTCACCCCTCCACTTT
CDR3aa: CASSSRDSKNSPLHF

d_gene: TRBD1
v_gene: TRBV6-5
abundance: few
j_gene: TRBJ2-7
CDR3nt: TGTGCCAGCAGACCGTCGGGACAGGGGAACCACGAGCAGTACTTC
CDR3aa: CASRPSGQGNHEQYF

d_gene: -
v_gene: TRBV7-2
abundance: -
j_gene: TRBJ1-1
CDR3nt: TGTGCCAGCAGCGGAAGAGGTTCGCAGAACACTGAAGCTTTCTTT
CDR3aa: CASSGRGSQNTEAFF

d_gene: -
v_gene: TRBV7-9
abundance: -
j_gene: TRBJ1-2
CDR3nt: TGTGCCAGCAGCTTAGTGCCCGGAACAGGAGTATTTTATGGCTACACCTTC
CDR3aa: CASSLVPGTGVFYGYTF

d_gene: TRBD1
v_gene: TRBV7-2
abundance: once
j_gene: TRBJ1-2
CDR3nt: TGTGCCAGCAGCCCGCGGGACAGGGAAGGCTATGGCTACACCTTC
CDR3aa: CASSPRDREGYGYTF

d_gene: -
v_gene: TRBV6-5
abundance: -
j_gene: TRBJ2-3
CDR3nt: TGTGCCAGCCGGACAGGCACAGATACGCAGTATTTT
CDR3aa: CASRTGTDTQYF

d_gene: -
v_gene: TRBV12-5
abundance: -
j_gene: TRBJ2-3
CDR3nt: TGTGCTAGTGGTTTGGGTAGTCCCCCAGATACGCAGTATTTT
CDR3aa: CASGLGSPPDTQYF